This T cell receptor (beta chain) is drawn from a study of read filtering for tumor transcriptome and immune sequencing. Background on the study: Mean patient age was roughly 66 years, range about 47 to 85; 17 male, 14 to 15 female. TCR-mapped reads were about 3.5 to 10.27 million with IR-seq versus 85 to 1273 with RNA-seq.

The V gene's germline CDR1 is MDHEN and CDR2 SYDVKM. The length of the CDR3 is 13 residues. The V end lost 5 bases, the J end lost 7 bases, and 11 bases lay between the germline ends. Molecular barcoded adaptors covering alpha/delta and beta/gamma chains were used on about 0.4 ug RNA. TCRdb redid the calling of the reads with MiXCR, one entry per CDR3 protein. The sample holds tens of thousands of distinct CDR3 sequences, roughly 19% seen once. This TCR came from a donor aged 40 or over with multiple myeloma. The V and J genes are TRBV28 and TRBJ1-4; D is undetermined. The sample taken for sequencing was a population of CD138-negative cells sorted from bone marrow. CDR3 DNA sequence: TGTGCCAGCAGTGGAGGTGGAGTTGAAAAACTGTTTTTT. Protein sequence: CASSGGGVEKLFF.